Reported below is one TCR beta chain. What antigen it recognizes has not been identified. One base away there is no much larger clone; base qualities are not given. The donors belonged to the validation cohort of roughly 120 subjects, which was separate from the roughly 670-subject first cohort. This record belongs to a study of cytomegalovirus exposure and HLA in healthy donors (dated by TCRdb to about 2017). Study-level background: According to a later analysis, the 120 or so validation repertoires were produced on the same platform as the roughly 600 repertoires of the first cohort. A separate validation cohort of 100 to 150 different subjects was used in addition to the roughly 640-subject first cohort. High-throughput TCR immunosequencing, statistical association of individual TCRs with disease status, and machine learning were combined to predict cytomegalovirus infection status. The study aimed to test whether signatures of past pathogen exposure could be identified by cataloging public T cell receptors. What the study reported, not specific to this receptor: In vitro tests confirmed that a few of the cytomegalovirus-associated TCR beta chains recognize cytomegalovirus antigens. Subsequent analysis determined that TCRs grouped into clusters in the first cohort also showed a tendency toward co-occurrence across the approximately 120 validation repertoires, and about 93% of cluster scores exceeded 0. The study listed 170 or so TCR beta chains as associated with cytomegalovirus. According to the authors, the approach could potentially be generalized to other disease states and immunological phenotypes. In both the original and validation cohorts, the classifier was reported to diagnose cytomegalovirus status with high specificity and sensitivity. Most TCR sequences were seen in very few donors, while some public TCRs were found in many individuals. All 120 or so repertoires were used to score co-occurrence in the validation cohort in a later analysis, because that analysis had no HLA typing for the cohort.

Trimmed from V: 2 bases; trimmed from J: 5 bases; junction bases lacking a gene match: 2. From the cysteine through the phenylalanine, the CDR3 covers 14 amino acids. The only DNA kept is the CDR3, 42 bases in frame from the first base. Taken from the germline V gene, the CDR1 and CDR2 loops are LGHNA and YNFKEQ. Libraries came from the immunoSEQ multiplex PCR assay. Under the source paper's analysis protocol: To diagnose cytomegalovirus status from the catalog of TCR beta chain sequences, a statistical classification framework was built. Not all clones reach the TCRdb copy of this immuneACCESS table, which keeps in-frame sequences only. Checked studies attribute under half of the gap to unresolved V genes and leave the rest unexplained. The V and J calls and clone size come from that table; D and trimming were worked out from the DNA. This sample holds under 75,000 clones; around four fifths were observed only once. Jointly, the top ten make up about 3% of the sample.

This receptor was taken from a man aged 25 to 45 in good health and CMV-seronegative. The sequenced sample consisted of PBMCs. This receptor chain uses TRBV4-2 and TRBJ2-1, and 8 bases in between align with TRBD1. The DNA reads as follows: TGTGCCAGCAGCCAACCACAGGGGGACAATGAGCAGTTCTTC. Its protein reads: CASSQPQGDNEQFF.